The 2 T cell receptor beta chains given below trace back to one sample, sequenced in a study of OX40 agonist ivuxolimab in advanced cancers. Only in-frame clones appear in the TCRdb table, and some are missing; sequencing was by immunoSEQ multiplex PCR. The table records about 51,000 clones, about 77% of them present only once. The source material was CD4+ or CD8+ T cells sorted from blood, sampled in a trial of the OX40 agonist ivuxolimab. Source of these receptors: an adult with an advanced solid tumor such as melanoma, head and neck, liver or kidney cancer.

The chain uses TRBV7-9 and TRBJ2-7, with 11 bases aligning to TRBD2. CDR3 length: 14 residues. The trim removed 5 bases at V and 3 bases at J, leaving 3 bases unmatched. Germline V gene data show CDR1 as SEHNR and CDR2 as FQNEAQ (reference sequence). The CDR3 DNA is TGTGCCAGCAGCGCCGGGACTAGCGGCTACGAGCAGTACTTC. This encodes CASSAGTSGYEQYF.

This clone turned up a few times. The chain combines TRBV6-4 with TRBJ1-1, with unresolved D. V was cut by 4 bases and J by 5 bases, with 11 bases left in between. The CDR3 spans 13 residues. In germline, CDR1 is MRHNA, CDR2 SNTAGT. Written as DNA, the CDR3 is TGTGCCAGCAGTGTATCCCAACAGACTGAAGCTTTCTTT. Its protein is CASSVSQQTEAFF.